The source of this TCR beta chain is a study of blood T cell repertoires in COVID-19. Study context: The United States, Italy and Spain provided the acute and convalescent COVID-19 samples. PBMCs, B-cell-depleted T cells, or T cells provided the cDNA or gDNA that made up the material.

This clone has just one count. Measured with immunoSEQ multiplex PCR; TCRdb has only the in-frame clones, and not every one. This repertoire shows hundreds of thousands of clones, around 87% found once; its top ten account for around 8%. Trimming stripped 3 bases from V and 4 bases from J, with 15 bases between. This CDR3 is 15 amino acids long. Germline lookup yields CDR1 LNHDA and CDR2 SQIVND (reference sequence). This chain links TRBV19 with TRBJ1-2, with D possibly TRBD1 on 5 matching bases. Sequencing was carried out using peripheral blood. This TCR was sampled from a woman in her forties or fifties who had recovered from COVID-19. The CDR3 reads CASSIGGNIRYGYTF. DNA for the CDR3: TGTGCCAGTAGTATTGGGGGGAACATACGCTATGGCTACACCTTC. Together with reference TRBV19 and TRBJ1-2, the CDR3 gives the full variable domain: DGGITQSPKYLFRKEGQNVTLSCEQNLNHDAMYWYRQDPGQGLRLIYYSQIVNDFQKGDIAEGYSVSREKKESFPLTVTSAQKNPTAFYLCASSIGGNIRYGYTFGSGTRLTVV.